Detailed here is one T cell receptor beta chain. Its antigen is still unknown. Germline CDR1 reads MNHNS; CDR2 reads SASEGT. The CDR3 spans 15 residues. V was trimmed by 7 bases and J by 4 bases, leaving 19 bases between them. Sequencing of the DNA from cultured CD4+ T cells was carried out with the Oncomine TCR Beta short-read assay. The template was genomic DNA from cultured CD4+ T cells. From the PCR reads, TCRdb called clonotypes with MiXCR, one entry per CDR3 protein. The data contain about 12,000 distinct CDR3 sequences, more than 35% of them singletons. The record originates from a study of vaccination and CD4 T cells after COVID-19. Whole-study context: SARS-CoV-2 positivity in convalescent patients was established by nasal swab PCR; some 10 had mild and one severe disease. The control cultures got either a CEFX pool, an HIV-1 Nef pool, or no peptide at all.

The sample's treatment: roughly ten-day PBMC culture with coronavirus spike peptide pools or control peptides (ViraFEST assay). The source material was cultured CD4+ T cells from blood. J is TRBJ1-2 and V is TRBV6-1; no reliable D call. This TCR was recovered from a human donor with COVID-19. CDR3: CASTERSQSVYGYTF. CDR3 in DNA: TGTGCCAGCACCGAGCGATCACAATCGGTCTATGGCTACACCTTC.